The 21 T cell receptor beta chains listed next were all sequenced from one sample in a study of response to subunit inactivated influenza vaccine (dated by TCRdb to the late 2010s). Library preparation employed RT-PCR. The instrument was an Illumina HiSeq 2500. TCRdb reran the public reads through fastp at Q25 and MiXCR, keeping productive beta chains. CDR3 protein duplicates are merged, each entry listing the most common genes and DNA. The sample table shows approximately 730,000 distinct CDR3 sequences, and roughly 13% are seen once. In total, the top ten clones hold 6% to 7% of the sample. The input for sequencing was PBMCs from blood, taken around 14 days before vaccination. The receptors shown here come from a man aged 45-60 years who received an inactivated influenza vaccine. Donor details come from another sample of the same person, matched by shared clones.

J is TRBJ2-7 and V is TRBV20-1; D uncertain. This CDR3 is 14 amino acids long. From germline, CDR1 is DFQATT and CDR2 SNEGSKA (reference sequence). Trimming removed 3 bases from V and 3 bases from J, with 15 bases in between. CDR3 DNA sequence: TGCAGTGCTAGCGACAAGGTCGGTTTCTACGAGCAGTACTTC. Its protein is CSASDKVGFYEQYF.

In regard to this clonotype: A much larger clone is a single base away; this may be a read error. This chain uses TRBV20-1 with TRBJ2-2; D uncertain. Trimming left V 6 bases short and J 0 bases short, with 11 bases between. The germline gives CDR1 DFQATT, CDR2 SNEGSKA (reference sequence). The CDR3 has 14 amino acids. The CDR3 region has the DNA TGCAGTGCCCCGGACGGTCCGAACACCGGGGAGCTGTTTTTT. Translation: CSAPDGPNTGELFF.

This clonotype has just a few counts. The rearrangement links TRBV4-2 to TRBJ1-3; D is undetermined. Trimming cost V 4 bases and J 0 bases, with 10 bases left between them. This CDR3 is 15 amino acids long. The germline gives CDR1 LGHNA, CDR2 YNFKEQ. CDR3 DNA: TGTGCCAGCAGCCGAGCGCAGGTCTCTGGAAACACCATATATTTT. It is translated as CASSRAQVSGNTIYF.

This clonotype turned up a few times. V and J are TRBV12-3 or TRBV12-4 and TRBJ2-7; 11 nucleotides align to TRBD2. The CDR3 has 18 residues. Trimming at V came to 5 bases and at J to 1 base, leaving 13 bases not matched to a gene. In DNA, the CDR3 is TGTGCCAGCAGTCCCCTTTTGACGGCTAGCGGGAGGTCCTACGAGCAGTACTTC. As protein: CASSPLLTASGRSYEQYF.

This clonotype has just a few counts. Compared with germline, one end of the junction differs, possibly owing to a read error. The gene calls are TRBV6-1 and TRBJ2-1, with D possibly TRBD2 on 5 matching bases. Germline assignment: CDR1 MNHNS and CDR2 SASEGT. This CDR3 region has 18 residues. The CDR3 bases are TGTGCCATCAGTGAAGGGCTCCGGGGTCGAACTAACGGGGTAGGACAGTTCTTC. It yields the protein CAISEGLRGRTNGVGQFF.

The rearrangement uses TRBV12-3 or TRBV12-4 and TRBJ2-7; D uncertain. The CDR3 is 14 amino acids. Trimming stripped 7 bases from V and 1 base from J, with 14 bases between. The CDR3 DNA reads TGTGCCAGCACCTTGAATGGGGTTTCCTACGAGCAGTACTTC. It encodes CASTLNGVSYEQYF.

There are a few counts of this clonotype. The chain couples TRBV29-1 to TRBJ1-5; no reliable D call. Trimming removed 4 bases at V and 7 bases at J, with 11 bases between. CDR1 is SQVTM, CDR2 ANQGSEA, per germline. The CDR3 covers 12 residues. In DNA, the CDR3 is TGCAGCGTTGCCGGGCCGGGGCAGCCCCAGCATTTT. Its protein is CSVAGPGQPQHF.

This rearrangement joins TRBV12-3 or TRBV12-4 to TRBJ2-3; a possible D gene is TRBD2 (6 bases). There are 17 residues in the CDR3. Between the trimmed V and J ends, which lost 5 bases and 2 bases, there was a span of 20 bases. CDR3 residues: CASSPHRSGIFTDTQYF. The DNA of the CDR3 is TGTGCCAGCAGTCCCCACCGTAGCGGCATATTCACAGATACGCAGTATTTT.

This clonotype has a count of ten or more. This chain connects TRBV20-1 to TRBJ1-2; D gene unclear. Trimming took off 6 bases at V and 4 bases at J, with 18 bases between the two ends. CDR1 is DFQATT, CDR2 SNEGSKA, per germline (reference sequence). The length of the CDR3 is 14 residues. The CDR3 spells CSAPTGLDSYGYTF. The CDR3 bases are TGCAGTGCCCCTACGGGGTTGGATAGCTATGGCTACACCTTC.

The rearrangement links TRBV29-1 to TRBJ2-3, with 9 positions matching TRBD2. Germline V gives CDR1 SQVTM, CDR2 ANQGSEA. The CDR3 contains 18 residues. The V gene end was trimmed by 3 bases and the J gene end by 1 base; junction bases not matched to a gene: 14. CDR3 sequence (DNA): TGCAGCGTTGACGAGCGGAGCGGGAGGATCTCGGGCACAGATACGCAGTATTTT. Amino acids: CSVDERSGRISGTDTQYF.

This clonotype was observed at least ten times. V gene TRBV7-2 combines with J gene TRBJ2-2; 8 nucleotides align to TRBD2. J gave up 6 bases and V 5 bases, and 5 bases lay outside the gene matches. The CDR3 runs to 14 residues. Germline CDR1 reads SGHTA; CDR2 reads FQGNSA. The CDR3 DNA reads TGTGCCAGCAGCCCCTGGACTAGCTCCGGGGAGCTGTTTTTT. Translating gives CASSPWTSSGELFF.

This clonotype turned up a few times. The chain has TRBV28 and TRBJ2-1; D is uncertain. Germline V gene data show CDR1 as MDHEN and CDR2 as SYDVKM. Trimming removed 5 bases at V and 1 base at J, with 15 bases between. This CDR3 is 16 amino acids long. The CDR3 sequence is CASSLTVFGSYNEQFF. DNA for the CDR3: TGTGCCAGCAGTCTCACAGTCTTTGGGTCCTACAATGAGCAGTTCTTC.

This clonotype was recorded at least ten times. The rearrangement joins TRBV20-1 to TRBJ1-6, with D hard to call. Germline CDR1 is DFQATT and CDR2 is SNEGSKA (reference sequence). The CDR3 has 13 amino acids. V lost 6 bases and J lost 6, with 12 bases in between. The DNA of the CDR3 is TGCAGTGCCTGGATCCCCTCTAATTCACCCCTCCACTTT. It translates to CSAWIPSNSPLHF.

This chain uses TRBV6-5 with TRBJ2-7; no firm D call. The CDR3 runs 10 residues. V was pared by 3 bases and J by 7 bases, with 4 bases between. CDR1 and CDR2 from the germline V gene are MNHEY and SVGAGI. The CDR3: CASSYREQYF. The CDR3 nucleotides are TGTGCCAGCAGTTATAGGGAGCAGTACTTC.

The rearrangement joins TRBV10-3 to TRBJ1-1; D possibly corresponds to TRBD1 (5 bases). The CDR3 contains 13 residues. Trimming shortened V by 10 bases and J by 4 bases, and 16 bases separated the two germline ends. Germline CDR1 and CDR2: ENHRY and SYGVKD. DNA for the CDR3: TGTGCCACCTGGACTGGGACGGGCACTGAAGCTTTCTTT. Translated, it gives CATWTGTGTEAFF.

J is TRBJ2-1 and V is TRBV6-1; D is unresolved. V was clipped by 6 bases and J by 3 bases, with 12 bases between them. Germline CDR1 MNHNS, CDR2 SASEGT. The CDR3 contains 14 residues. CDR3 bases: TGTGCCAGCAGCATTAGCAATGACTACAATGAGCAGTTCTTC. Translation gives CASSISNDYNEQFF.

The chain is built from TRBV2 and TRBJ2-1; D is unclear. The CDR3 has 15 amino acids. Germline CDR1 SNHLY, CDR2 FYNNEI. V was clipped by 6 bases and J by 0 bases, with 12 bases between them. The CDR3, as DNA: TGTGCCAGCAGGGACCCGTTTTCCTCCTACAATGAGCAGTTCTTC. Its protein is CASRDPFSSYNEQFF.

The chain recombines TRBV20-1 with TRBJ2-3; 7 bases are shared with TRBD1. Looked up from germline, CDR1 is DFQATT and CDR2 is SNEGSKA (reference sequence). V lost 5 bases and J lost 2; bases outside the gene matches: 7. CDR3 length: 14 residues. In DNA, the CDR3 is TGCAGTGCTTGGACAGGCTCGTACACAGATACGCAGTATTTT. Its translation is CSAWTGSYTDTQYF.

A few counts support this clonotype. The chain uses TRBV28 and TRBJ2-1; TRBD2 matches at 12 bases. V shed 5 bases and J 8 bases; nucleotides not matched to a gene: 10. Germline V gives CDR1 MDHEN, CDR2 SYDVKM. CDR3 size: 16 residues. The CDR3 nucleotides are TGTGCCAGCAGTCGACCGTCTAGCGGGGGGGAGTATGAGCAGTTCTTC. Protein sequence: CASSRPSSGGEYEQFF.

The chain carries TRBV5-1 and TRBJ2-4; 7 bases line up with TRBD2. From germline, CDR1 is SGHRS and CDR2 YFSETQ. The V and J ends lost 2 bases and 3 bases, in that order; junction bases with no gene match: 5. The CDR3 loop spans 15 amino acids. Here the CDR3 DNA reads TGCGCCAGCAGCTTTGCCTCGGGGGGCAAAAACATTCAGTACTTC. Protein sequence: CASSFASGGKNIQYF.

Ten or more counts support this clonotype. The chain employs TRBV4-3 and TRBJ2-3; 9 nucleotides align to TRBD2. V was pared by 6 bases and J by 4 bases, with 8 bases of the junction left unmatched. Per the germline V gene, CDR1 is LGHNA and CDR2 is YSLEER. The CDR3 runs 15 residues. CDR3 DNA: TGCGCCAGCAGAGCGAGGGCGGGGGGGCCAGATACGCAGTATTTT. It yields the protein CASRARAGGPDTQYF.